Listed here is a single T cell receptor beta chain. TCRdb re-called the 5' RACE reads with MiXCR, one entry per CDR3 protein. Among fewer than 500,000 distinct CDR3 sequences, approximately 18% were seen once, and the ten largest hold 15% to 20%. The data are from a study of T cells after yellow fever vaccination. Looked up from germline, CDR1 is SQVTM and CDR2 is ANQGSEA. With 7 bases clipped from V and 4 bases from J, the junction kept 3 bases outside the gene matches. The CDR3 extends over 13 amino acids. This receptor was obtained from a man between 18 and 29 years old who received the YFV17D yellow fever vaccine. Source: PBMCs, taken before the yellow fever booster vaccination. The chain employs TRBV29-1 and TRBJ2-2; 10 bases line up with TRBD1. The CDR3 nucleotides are TGCAGCGCCGACAGGGGGCGCACCGGGGAGCTGTTTTTT. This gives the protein CSADRGRTGELFF.